What follows describes a single T cell receptor (beta chain). Per the study methods: Amplification from reference gene primers served as the basis for estimated nucleated cell counts. Repertoires were generated with immunoSEQ multiplex PCR, while TCRdb's copy carries only in-frame clones and drops some. The DNA was the basis for D and trimming; V, J and clone size are from that table. The repertoire consists of about 200,000 clones, with about 89% occurring once and the leading ten covering 5.5% to 7.5%. The length of the CDR3 is 16 residues. CDR1 MDHEN and CDR2 SYDVKM come from the germline V gene. Trimming took 3 bases from V and 7 from J; bases not matched to a gene: 9. This sample stems from a study of blood T cell repertoires in COVID-19. Study in general: In each case, the material was cDNA or gDNA derived from T cells, B-cell-depleted T cells, or PBMCs.

This chain links TRBV28 with TRBJ1-5, with 10 bases lining up with TRBD1. This clonotype originated in a man between 35 and 55 years old with acute or convalescent COVID-19. The sample taken for sequencing was peripheral blood. The CDR3 DNA follows: TGTGCCAGCAGTTTCCCGGGACAGGGGAGGGAACAGCCCCAGCATTTT. It yields the protein CASSFPGQGREQPQHF.